This TCR beta chain was recorded in a study of shared T cell receptors in the human thymus. Germline CDR1 and CDR2: SGHAT and FQNNGV. The CDR3 totals 16 residues. Trimming shortened V by 0 bases and J by 1 base, and 10 bases separated the two germline ends. TCRdb keeps only in-frame clones here, not all; method: immunoSEQ multiplex PCR. The sample records some 640,000 clones, 70% to 90% being singletons. The sample also formed part of further work on human thymus T cells. That source reports: Immunologically healthy infants in Finland undergoing congenital heart defect surgery were the donors. It was from resections taken during corrective heart surgery that the thymus tissue came. Gene usage (both V and J) appeared biased in thymic and blood repertoires. Related work found strong thymic repertoire overlap between unrelated individuals.

Sample: thymocytes. The TCR originated in a boy younger than two with a congenital heart defect. The gene calls are TRBV11-2 and TRBJ1-5; possibly TRBD1 for D (5 bases). CDR3: CASSLDGGRSNQPQHF. For the CDR3, the DNA is TGTGCCAGCAGCTTAGATGGGGGGAGAAGCAATCAGCCCCAGCATTTT.